This paragraph covers one T cell receptor beta chain sequence. Its specificity is not known. The sample belongs to a study of PD-1 blockade in classical Hodgkin lymphoma. Study summary: Intravenous nivolumab at 3 mg/kg was given to patients every 2 weeks. Study conclusions and caveats: Differences between repertoires have undefined causes, possibly disease activity or prior therapy.

Following autologous stem cell transplantation, relapse occurred in every patient, and exposure to brentuximab vedotin varied. Generated by immunoSEQ multiplex PCR, the TCRdb table keeps only in-frame clones and is missing some. The sample has some 41,000 clones; approximately 86% are singletons. Germline CDR1 reads SGHRS; CDR2 reads YFSETQ. The CDR3 contains 14 residues. With 0 bases removed from V and 5 bases from J, the gap between germline ends came to 10 bases. The rearrangement uses TRBV5-1 and TRBJ2-3; a possible D gene is TRBD2 (7 bases). The input for sequencing was peripheral blood mononuclear cells (PBMCs), taken before the second cycle of nivolumab. The source of this sequence is a human donor with classical Hodgkin lymphoma. The CDR3 spells CASSLGGGVDTQYF. The CDR3 DNA sequence: TGCGCCAGCAGCTTGGGGGGGGGCGTAGATACGCAGTATTTT.